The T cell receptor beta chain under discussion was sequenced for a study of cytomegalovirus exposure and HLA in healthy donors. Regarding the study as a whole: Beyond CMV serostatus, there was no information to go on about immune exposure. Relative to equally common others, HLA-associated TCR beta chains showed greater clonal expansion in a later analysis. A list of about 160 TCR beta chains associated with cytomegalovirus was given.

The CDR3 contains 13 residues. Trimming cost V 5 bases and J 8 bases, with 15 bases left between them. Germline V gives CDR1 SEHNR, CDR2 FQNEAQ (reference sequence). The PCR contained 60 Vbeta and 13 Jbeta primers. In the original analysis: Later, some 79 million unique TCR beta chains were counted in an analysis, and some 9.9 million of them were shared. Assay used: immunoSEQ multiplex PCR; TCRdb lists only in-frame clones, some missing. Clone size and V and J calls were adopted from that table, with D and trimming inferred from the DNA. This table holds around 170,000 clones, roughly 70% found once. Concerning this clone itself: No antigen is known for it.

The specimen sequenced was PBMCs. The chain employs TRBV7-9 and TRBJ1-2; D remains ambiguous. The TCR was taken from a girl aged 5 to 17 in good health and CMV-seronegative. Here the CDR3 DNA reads TGTGCCAGCAGCCTAAGCCAGGTCGGAGGCTACACCTTC. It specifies CASSLSQVGGYTF.